This TCR beta chain was captured by sequencing in a study of blood T cell repertoires in COVID-19. For the study at large: The samples span acute and convalescent COVID-19 from the United States, Italy and Spain. T cells, B-cell-depleted T cells, or PBMCs supplied cDNA or gDNA.

How the authors handled the data: Nucleated cell counts were estimated from reference gene primer amplification. The repertoire was sequenced with immunoSEQ multiplex PCR; TCRdb's copy has only in-frame clones and lacks some. That table furnishes V, J and clone size, whereas the DNA furnished D and trimming. Of roughly 230,000 clones listed, almost 85% were seen once; the top ten hold approximately 5.1%. Germline-derived CDR1 and CDR2 are SGHTA and FQGNSA. The CDR3 consists of 14 residues. A note on this clone: One end of the junction fails to match germline, which may point to a read error.

The rearrangement joins TRBV7-2 to TRBJ2-2, with a possible D match to TRBD2 (5 bases). The origin of this receptor is a man in his fifties with COVID-19, enrolled during active disease. Sequences were obtained from peripheral blood. This CDR3 is CASILTRNTGELFF. The CDR3 DNA is TGTGCCAGCATCTTAACTAGGAACACCGGGGAGCTGTTTTTT.